This TCR beta chain comes out of a study of cytomegalovirus exposure and HLA in healthy donors. The CDR3 is 15 residues long. J was trimmed by 3 bases and V by 6 bases; bases with no gene match: 7. Per germline, CDR1 MNHEY and CDR2 SVGAGI. 60 Vbeta and 13 Jbeta primers were used in PCR. Method: immunoSEQ multiplex PCR; TCRdb's copy keeps in-frame clones and lacks some. The sample table sets out about 190,000 clones. The chain is built from TRBV6-5 and TRBJ2-1; 8 bases map to TRBD2. The sample comprised PBMCs. This clonotype originated in a man younger than 40 in good health and CMV-seronegative. Here the CDR3 DNA reads TGTGCCAGCAGACGAGCGGGAGTTGGCTACAATGAGCAGTTCTTC. It encodes CASRRAGVGYNEQFF.